This TCR beta chain appears in the sequencing data of a study of blood T cell repertoires in COVID-19. The repertoire was sequenced with immunoSEQ multiplex PCR; TCRdb's copy has only in-frame clones and lacks some. The sample contains over 250,000 clones, 75% to 95% of which appear only once. The CDR3 runs 14 residues. Germline V gene lookup returns CDR1 SGHTA and CDR2 FQGNSA. V dropped 5 bases and J dropped 6; count of bases not matched to a gene: 6. Sequenced input: PBMCs or T cells enriched from blood (not recorded which). This sequence originates from a woman in her twenties or thirties who had recovered from COVID-19. The V and J genes are TRBV7-2 and TRBJ2-7, with 11 bases lining up with TRBD1. The CDR3 DNA follows: TGTGCCAGCAGCCCGGGACAGGGGGGATTCGAGCAGTACTTC. This gives the protein CASSPGQGGFEQYF.